The 20 T cell receptor beta chains given below trace back to one sample, sequenced in a study of T cell responses to AZD1222 COVID-19 vaccine. The repertoire was sequenced with immunoSEQ multiplex PCR; TCRdb's copy has only in-frame clones and lacks some. The sample contains 90,000 or so clones, approximately 90% of which appear only once. The source was peripheral blood, collected on day 0 of AZD1222 vaccination. The receptors stem from an adult in good health.

The chain combines TRBV19 with TRBJ2-7; 11 bases agree with TRBD1. V gave up 5 bases and J gave up 0 bases; unmatched junction bases: 3. The CDR3 length is 15 residues. From germline, CDR1 is LNHDA and CDR2 SQIVND (reference sequence). The CDR3 loop reads CASSPGTGGSYEQYF. CDR3 sequence (DNA): TGTGCCAGTAGTCCGGGGACAGGGGGCTCCTACGAGCAGTACTTC.

This clone appeared a few times. V usage is TRBV28 and J usage is TRBJ2-3; D ambiguous. Per the germline V gene, CDR1 is MDHEN and CDR2 is SYDVKM. Trimming shortened V by 5 bases and J by 8 bases, and 8 bases separated the two germline ends. CDR3 length equals 11 residues. CDR3 protein: CASSRKGTQYF. CDR3 bases: TGTGCCAGCAGTCGCAAAGGTACGCAGTATTTT.

This sequence joins TRBV7-8 and TRBJ1-2, with D possibly matching TRBD1 (5 bases). Germline lookup yields CDR1 SGHVS and CDR2 FQNEAQ. Trimming stripped 4 bases from V and 8 bases from J, with 17 bases between. This CDR3 spans 14 amino acids. CDR3 in amino acids: CASSSIQQERGYTF. CDR3 DNA: TGTGCCAGCAGCTCCATCCAACAGGAAAGAGGCTACACCTTC.

The gene calls are TRBV5-4 and TRBJ2-5; D is undetermined. The CDR3 length is 12 residues. Between the trimmed V and J ends, which lost 4 bases and 5 bases, there was a span of 9 bases. From germline, CDR1 is SGHNT and CDR2 YYREEE (reference sequence). Here the CDR3 DNA reads TGTGCCAGCAGCGTTGGGGTGGAGACCCAGTACTTC. Translated: CASSVGVETQYF. Based on the CDR3 plus reference TRBV5-4 and TRBJ2-5, the full variable domain is ETGVTQSPTHLIKTRGQQVTLRCSSQSGHNTVSWYQQALGQGPQFIFQYYREEENGRGNFPPRFSGLQFPNYSSELNVNALELDDSALYLCASSVGVETQYFGPGTRLLVL.

The V gene is TRBV9, the J gene TRBJ2-1; 7 bases line up with TRBD2. The J segment lost 8 bases and the V segment lost 4 bases, leaving 15 bases of the junction unmatched. Germline lookup yields CDR1 SGDLS and CDR2 YYNGEE. There are 16 residues in the CDR3. The CDR3 coding sequence is TGTGCCAGCAGCCCCGGGCGGGGGAGGGATGGGGATGAGCAGTTCTTC. This encodes CASSPGRGRDGDEQFF.

The chain recombines TRBV3-1 (or the pseudogene TRBV3-2) with TRBJ1-1, with no clear D. Germline values: CDR1 LGHDT, CDR2 YNNKEL (reference sequence). This CDR3 comprises 14 residues. Trimming left V 1 base short and J 4 bases short, with 10 bases between. CDR3 nucleotides: TGTGCCAGCAGCCAAGTTCGGCAGTCCACTGAAGCTTTCTTT. Translation gives CASSQVRQSTEAFF.

In this sample, this clone turned up once. V and J are TRBV12-3 or TRBV12-4 and TRBJ1-1; no reliable D call. The CDR3 length is 13 residues. V was clipped by 5 bases and J by 1 base, with 8 bases between them. The CDR3: CASSLRGNTEAFF. The CDR3 nucleotides are TGTGCCAGCAGTCTCCGGGGGAACACTGAAGCTTTCTTT.

This clone was seen only once. V gene TRBV3-1 (or the pseudogene TRBV3-2) combines with J gene TRBJ1-6; 7 bases align to TRBD1. Germline V gene lookup returns CDR1 LGHDT and CDR2 YNNKEL (reference sequence). The CDR3 runs 14 residues. V lost 4 bases, J lost 5 bases, and 2 bases stayed unmatched. The CDR3 spells CASSPGTDNSPLHF. The CDR3 DNA reads as TGTGCCAGCAGCCCCGGGACAGATAATTCACCCCTCCACTTT.

This chain links TRBV7-2 with TRBJ2-3, with TRBD2 as a possible D gene (6 bases). The germline V gene has CDR1 SGHTA and CDR2 FQGNSA. V dropped 1 base and J dropped 10 bases, with 9 bases sitting between them. CDR3 length equals 12 residues. CDR3 nucleotide sequence: TGTGCCAGCAGCTTAGTCAGGGAGGCGCAGTATTTT. Protein: CASSLVREAQYF. Full variable domain (outside the CDR3, taken from reference TRBV7-2 and TRBJ2-3): GAGVSQSPSNKVTEKGKDVELRCDPISGHTALYWYRQSLGQGLEFLIYFQGNSAPDKSGLPSDRFSAERTGGSVSTLTIQRTQQEDSAVYLCASSLVREAQYFGPGTRLTVL.

The chain links TRBV7-9 to TRBJ1-2, with 10 positions matching TRBD1. V shed 5 bases, J shed 4 bases, and the junction held 7 bases outside the gene matches. CDR3 length: 15 amino acids. CDR1 is SEHNR and CDR2 is FQNEAQ in the germline V gene (reference sequence). Written as DNA, the CDR3 is TGTGCCAGCAGCCCGACAGGGGGCAGAGGCTATGGCTACACCTTC. Translated: CASSPTGGRGYGYTF.

This clone was counted once. In DNA, the CDR3 is TGTGCCATCAGTGAACAGGGGGTCCCTGGGGACTACACCTTC. The encoded protein is CAISEQGVPGDYTF. The chain has TRBV10-3 and TRBJ1-2, with TRBD1 matching over 8 bases. The J segment lost 10 bases and the V segment lost 3 bases, leaving 10 bases of the junction unmatched. This CDR3 has 14 residues. The V gene's germline CDR1 is ENHRY and CDR2 SYGVKD.

CDR3 nucleotides: TGTGCCAGCTCACCACCCGGAGCTAACTATGGCTACACCTTC. Translating gives CASSPPGANYGYTF. The chain is built from TRBV18 and TRBJ1-2; unclear D gene. Germline CDR1 reads KGHSH; CDR2 reads LQKENI. The CDR3 sequence is 14 residues long. The V end was cut by 0 bases, the J end by 0 bases, with 5 bases between.

The chain employs TRBV6-2 or TRBV6-3 and TRBJ2-3; D not resolved. The CDR3 spans 14 residues. Germline V gives CDR1 MNHEY, CDR2 SVGEGT. V was shortened by 6 bases and J by 3 bases, with 13 bases between the two germline ends. The CDR3 protein is CASSPGRGTDTQYF. The CDR3 DNA sequence: TGTGCCAGCAGCCCAGGTCGCGGAACAGATACGCAGTATTTT.

The chain has TRBV19 and TRBJ1-1, with TRBD1 as a possible D gene (6 bases). The CDR3 length is 14 residues. The V and J ends lost 4 bases and 5 bases respectively, with 14 bases between them. CDR1 is LNHDA, CDR2 SQIVND, per germline (reference sequence). CDR3 sequence (DNA): TGTGCCAGTAGTAGACAGGACCGAAGGACTGAAGCTTTCTTT. Its protein product is CASSRQDRRTEAFF.

The chain joins TRBV4-2 to TRBJ1-1; 9 bases align to TRBD1. Germline V gives CDR1 LGHNA, CDR2 YNFKEQ. The CDR3 is 15 amino acids. V lost 3 bases to trimming and J lost 3 bases; unmatched junction nucleotides: 5. The CDR3: CASSHGDREYTEAFF. The CDR3 region has the DNA TGTGCCAGCAGCCACGGGGACAGGGAATACACTGAAGCTTTCTTT.

The chain is built from TRBV10-2 and TRBJ2-5; D is uncertain. The V end was cut by 7 bases, the J end by 1 base, with 13 bases between. Germline CDR1 WSHSY, CDR2 SAAADI. The CDR3 is 14 residues long. CDR3 amino acids: CASKRTDFQETQYF. The CDR3 DNA reads as TGCGCCAGCAAAAGAACCGACTTCCAAGAGACCCAGTACTTC.

The chain carries TRBV7-3 and TRBJ1-1; tentative D call: TRBD1 (5 bases). Germline V CDR1 and CDR2: SGHTA, FQGTGA. The CDR3 consists of 13 residues. The germline V and J ends were trimmed by 2 bases and 6 bases, with 10 bases remaining between them. CDR3 coding DNA: TGTGCCAGCAGCTTACTGGGAGGGGCTGAAGCTTTCTTT. This gives the protein CASSLLGGAEAFF. Supplemented by reference TRBV7-3 and TRBJ1-1, the full variable domain reads GAGVSQTPSNKVTEKGKYVELRCDPISGHTALYWYRQSLGQGPEFLIYFQGTGAADDSGLPNDRFFAVRPEGSVSTLKIQRTERGDSAVYLCASSLLGGAEAFFGQGTRLTVV.

This chain links TRBV28 with TRBJ2-7; D gene ambiguous. Germline CDR1 reads MDHEN; CDR2 reads SYDVKM. The V and J ends lost 3 bases and 4 bases respectively, with 7 bases between them. The CDR3 spans 12 residues. DNA for the CDR3: TGTGCCAGCAGTTTCAGGTTTTACGAGCAGTACTTC. This sequence encodes CASSFRFYEQYF.

This CDR3 is CASSFDRVYNEQFF. The CDR3 nucleotides are TGCGCCAGCAGCTTTGACAGGGTTTACAATGAGCAGTTCTTC. The gene calls are TRBV5-1 and TRBJ2-1; TRBD1 aligns across 7 bases. The V gene's germline CDR1 is SGHRS and CDR2 YFSETQ. J lost 4 bases, V lost 2 bases, and 3 bases had no gene match. This CDR3 contains 14 residues.

The chain employs TRBV6-2 or TRBV6-3 and TRBJ2-7; D unclear. V lost 2 bases to trimming and J lost 6 bases, with 8 bases between them. Germline V gene sequence: CDR1 MNHEY, CDR2 SVGEGT. The CDR3 runs to 12 residues. This CDR3 is CASSYILGEQYF. The CDR3 DNA follows: TGTGCCAGCAGTTACATATTGGGCGAGCAGTACTTC.